This T cell receptor beta chain was sequenced during a study of T cells in Graves' hyperthyroidism and ophthalmopathy. The V gene's germline CDR1 is SGDLS and CDR2 YYNGEE. The CDR3 has 17 residues. Trimming took 3 bases from V and 4 from J; bases not matched to a gene: 12. Fresh peripheral blood, around 9.2 ml of it, supplied the PBMCs. General observations from the study: Stable hyperthyroidism was told apart from ophthalmopathy by a model built on 13 V-J features. The model predicted ophthalmopathy a median around seven months before onset.

This clonotype has just a few counts. Antigen specificity is unknown. Regions amplified from RNA transcripts were the TCR beta CDR3 regions. HTBI primers were employed in a first-round RT-PCR of the TCR CDR3. TCRdb processed the multiplex PCR reads anew with MiXCR; each CDR3 protein has one entry. This sample carries more than 350,000 distinct CDR3 sequences, around 15% of them seen once, and the ten largest clones take roughly 19%. The TCR comes from a woman aged 55 to 70 with Graves' ophthalmopathy. The J gene is TRBJ2-1, the V gene TRBV9; 8 bases are shared with TRBD2. The source material was blood. The CDR3 DNA is TGTGCCAGCAGCGACCCGGGGGGGAGTCCGAGATACAATGAGCAGTTCTTC. It codes for CASSDPGGSPRYNEQFF.